The 13 T cell receptor beta chains below were found in one sample sequenced in a study of blood T cells in healthy people across ages. Next came a second PCR, run for about 7 to 12 cycles, which used a sample-barcoded 5' primer along with a J-beta primer mix. TCRdb independently ran MiXCR on the 5' RACE reads; one entry per CDR3 protein. The sample lists approximately 800,000 distinct CDR3 sequences; more than 50% were seen once. Sequences were obtained from blood. These receptors all come from a middle-aged man in good health.

This clonotype was seen a handful of times. This chain uses TRBV9 with TRBJ1-6, with 10 bases matching TRBD1. The CDR3 covers 17 residues. Germline assignment: CDR1 SGDLS and CDR2 YYNGEE. After removal of 2 bases from V and 4 bases from J, the junction contained 6 bases not matched to a gene. The CDR3 bases are TGTGCCAGCAGCGTCTGGGACAGGGGCTCGTATAATTCACCCCTCCACTTT. Protein product: CASSVWDRGSYNSPLHF.

V is TRBV6-1 and J is TRBJ2-5, with D possibly being TRBD2 (6 bases). V shed 1 base and J shed 0 bases, with 9 bases lying between them. CDR3 length: 15 amino acids. Germline V CDR1 and CDR2: MNHNS, SASEGT. The CDR3 DNA reads as TGTGCCAGCAGTGAAGTAGCGGAGTACCAAGAGACCCAGTACTTC. Translating gives CASSEVAEYQETQYF.

The V gene is TRBV6-2 or TRBV6-3, the J gene TRBJ2-2; D may correspond to TRBD1 or TRBD2 (5 bases each). CDR1 and CDR2 from the germline V gene are MNHEY and SVGEGT. The CDR3 length is 16 residues. Trimming took 2 bases from V and 4 from J, leaving 14 bases between them. In nucleotides, the CDR3 is TGTGCCAGCAGTTACGTGGGGACGGTCGGCACCGGGGAGCTGTTTTTT. It translates to CASSYVGTVGTGELFF.

This chain connects TRBV21-1 to TRBJ2-4; the table gives TRBD1 as D, unverified against the DNA. Near its end, the DNA agrees better with TRBJ2-5, so the J call may be wrong. TRBV21-1 has pseudogene status. CDR3 length equals 16 residues. The CDR3, as DNA: TGTGCCAGCAGCCACGGGGACAGGGGGCGCAGAGAGACCCAGTACTTC. Encoded protein: CASSHGDRGRRETQYF.

A few counts support this clonotype. This sequence joins TRBV29-1 and TRBJ1-2, with 9 positions matching TRBD1. CDR1 and CDR2 (germline): SQVTM, ANQGSEA. The CDR3 has 12 amino acids. Trimming at V came to 7 bases and at J to 8 bases, leaving 8 bases not matched to a gene. The CDR3 loop reads CSASGQGTGYTF. The CDR3 DNA reads TGCAGCGCCTCGGGACAGGGTACCGGCTACACCTTC. Complete variable domain (other parts from reference TRBV29-1 and TRBJ1-2): SAVISQKPSRDICQRGTSLTIQCQVDSQVTMMFWYRQQPGQSLTLIATANQGSEATYESGFVIDKFPISRPNLTFSTLTVSNMSPEDSSIYLCSASGQGTGYTFGSGTRLTVV.

J is TRBJ2-3 and V is TRBV28, with unresolved D. Germline V lookup: CDR1 MDHEN, CDR2 SYDVKM. The CDR3 loop spans 12 amino acids. V was pared by 7 bases and J by 3 bases, with 8 bases between. CDR3 loop: CASNSTTDTQYF. The CDR3 nucleotides read TGTGCCAGCAACTCCACGACAGATACGCAGTATTTT.

V and J are TRBV6-6 and TRBJ2-1; 12 bases align to TRBD2. CDR1 and CDR2 (germline): MNHNY, SVGAGI (reference sequence). V dropped 6 bases and J dropped 2; count of bases not matched to a gene: 2. The CDR3 is 15 amino acids. Here the CDR3 reads CASRTSGSTYNEQFF. The CDR3 bases are TGTGCCAGCAGGACTAGCGGGAGTACCTACAATGAGCAGTTCTTC.

This sequence joins TRBV3-1 and TRBJ1-2; 7 nucleotides agree with TRBD1. This CDR3 region has 15 residues. Germline values: CDR1 LGHDT, CDR2 YNNKEL (reference sequence). V trimming: 0 bases; J trimming: 4 bases; junction bases outside the gene matches: 5. CDR3 amino acids: CASSQDPRGGYGYTF. In nucleotides, the CDR3 is TGTGCCAGCAGCCAAGATCCCAGGGGGGGCTATGGCTACACCTTC.

The J gene is TRBJ1-2, the V gene TRBV12-3 or TRBV12-4, with D unresolved. The CDR3 spans 14 residues. The germline V and J ends were trimmed by 6 bases and 8 bases, with 19 bases remaining between them. The CDR3, as DNA: TGTGCCAGCAGACCGAGCAGCTCTATGATCGGCTACACCTTC. Protein sequence: CASRPSSSMIGYTF.

This clonotype came up a few times. The chain uses TRBV11-1 and TRBJ2-3; no clear D gene. From germline, CDR1 is SGHAT and CDR2 FQDESV (reference sequence). The germline V and J ends were trimmed by 5 bases and 5 bases, with 14 bases remaining between them. The CDR3 has 14 residues. In nucleotides, the CDR3 is TGTGCCAGCAGCCTCGGGTTGGCGGAAGATACGCAGTATTTT. Translating gives CASSLGLAEDTQYF.

The rearrangement links TRBV5-1 to TRBJ2-3, with no clear D. The CDR3 contains 13 residues. CDR1 is SGHRS and CDR2 is YFSETQ in the germline V gene. Deletions cut 3 bases from V and 4 bases from J, with 9 bases between. The CDR3 protein is CASSSRIPDTQYF. In nucleotides, the CDR3 is TGCGCCAGCAGCTCTCGGATCCCAGATACGCAGTATTTT.

The J gene is TRBJ1-1, the V gene TRBV29-1; D gene ambiguous. The CDR3 extends over 14 amino acids. Trimming shortened V by 6 bases and J by 2 bases, and 16 bases separated the two germline ends. Per the germline V gene, CDR1 is SQVTM and CDR2 is ANQGSEA. The CDR3 bases are TGCAGCGTAAGAGCCACAGCATCAAACACTGAAGCTTTCTTT. It is translated as CSVRATASNTEAFF.

This clonotype has a handful of counts. The genes are TRBV24-1 and TRBJ2-5; possible D gene TRBD2, 6 bases. The germline V and J ends were trimmed by 5 bases and 0 bases, with 6 bases remaining between them. The CDR3 runs 13 residues. CDR1 and CDR2 (germline): KGHDR, SFDVKD. DNA for the CDR3: TGTGCCACCAGTGGGGGGGACCAAGAGACCCAGTACTTC. Translation gives CATSGGDQETQYF.